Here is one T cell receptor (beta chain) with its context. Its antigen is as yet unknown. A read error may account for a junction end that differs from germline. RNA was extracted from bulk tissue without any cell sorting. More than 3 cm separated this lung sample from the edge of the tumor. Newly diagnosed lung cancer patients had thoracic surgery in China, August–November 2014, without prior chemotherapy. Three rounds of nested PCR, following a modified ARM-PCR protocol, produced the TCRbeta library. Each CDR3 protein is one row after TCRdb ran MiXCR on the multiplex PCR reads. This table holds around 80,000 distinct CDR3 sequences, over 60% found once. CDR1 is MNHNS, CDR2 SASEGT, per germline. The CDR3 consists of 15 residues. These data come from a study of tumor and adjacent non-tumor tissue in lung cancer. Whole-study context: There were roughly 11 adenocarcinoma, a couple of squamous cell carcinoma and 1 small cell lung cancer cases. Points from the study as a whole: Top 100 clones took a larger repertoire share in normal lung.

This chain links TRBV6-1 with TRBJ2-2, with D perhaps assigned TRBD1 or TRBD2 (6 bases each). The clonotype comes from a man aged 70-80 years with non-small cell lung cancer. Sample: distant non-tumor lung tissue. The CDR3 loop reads CASSPAWGDTGELLF. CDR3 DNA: TGTGCCAGCAGCCCAGCGTGGGGGGACACCGGGGAGTTGTTATTT.